One and the same sample provided the 10 T cell receptor beta chains below, sequenced in a study of CD8 T cells in Susac syndrome. Reverse transcription of about 0.5 to 1 ug RNA was carried out with random hexamers. TCRdb fed the immunoSEQ multiplex PCR reads into MiXCR, producing one record per CDR3 protein. The sample carries about 130,000 distinct CDR3 sequences, approximately 94% recorded once. The sample consisted of CD4+ T cells from PBMCs. The source of these receptors is a human donor with multiple sclerosis.

The chain recombines TRBV2 with TRBJ2-1; D possibly corresponds to TRBD2 (6 bases). The germline gives CDR1 SNHLY, CDR2 FYNNEI. V lost 3 bases to trimming and J lost 4 bases, with 7 bases between them. The CDR3 runs to 13 residues. DNA of the CDR3: TGTGCCAGCAGTGATGGGGGGTACAATGAGCAGTTCTTC. This translates into CASSDGGYNEQFF.

The chain couples TRBV12-3 or TRBV12-4 to TRBJ2-7; maybe TRBD1 (5 bases). V was pared by 8 bases and J by 4 bases, with 15 bases between. This CDR3 is 13 amino acids long. The CDR3 DNA is TGTGCCAGCGGCGACAGAAGCCGATACGAGCAGTACTTC. Translating it yields CASGDRSRYEQYF.

The chain is built from TRBV19 and TRBJ2-5, with 8 bases aligning to TRBD2. The V and J ends lost 3 bases and 2 bases, in that order; junction bases with no gene match: 5. Germline CDR1 reads LNHDA; CDR2 reads SQIVND (reference sequence). The CDR3 runs 15 residues. The CDR3 nucleotides are TGTGCCAGTAGTATGACTACTAGCGGACAAGAGACCCAGTACTTC. Translating it yields CASSMTTSGQETQYF. Complete variable domain (other parts from reference TRBV19 and TRBJ2-5): DGGITQSPKYLFRKEGQNVTLSCEQNLNHDAMYWYRQDPGQGLRLIYYSQIVNDFQKGDIAEGYSVSREKKESFPLTVTSAQKNPTAFYLCASSMTTSGQETQYFGPGTRLLVL.

This clonotype was observed a few times. V usage is TRBV19 and J usage is TRBJ2-2, with 7 bases identical to TRBD1. There are 12 residues in the CDR3. The trim removed 7 bases at V and 6 bases at J, leaving 2 bases unmatched. CDR1 is LNHDA and CDR2 is SQIVND in the germline V gene (reference sequence). The CDR3 nucleotides are TGTGCCAGTAAACAGGGGCCCGGGGAGCTGTTTTTT. Its translation: CASKQGPGELFF. Supplemented by reference TRBV19 and TRBJ2-2, the full variable domain reads DGGITQSPKYLFRKEGQNVTLSCEQNLNHDAMYWYRQDPGQGLRLIYYSQIVNDFQKGDIAEGYSVSREKKESFPLTVTSAQKNPTAFYLCASKQGPGELFFGEGSRLTVL.

As DNA, the CDR3 is TGTGCCAGCAGCTTTCTGAAGAGGGAGTGGGGCTACGAGCAGTACTTC. It is translated as CASSFLKREWGYEQYF. The chain employs TRBV5-6 and TRBJ2-7, with a weak D call TRBD2 (5 bases). This CDR3 spans 16 amino acids. Per the germline V gene, CDR1 is SGHDT and CDR2 is YYEEEE. V was shortened by 2 bases and J by 3 bases, with 18 bases between the two germline ends.

V and J are TRBV5-1 and TRBJ2-2; D is perhaps TRBD1 or TRBD2 (5 bases each). CDR1 SGHRS and CDR2 YFSETQ come from the germline V gene. The CDR3 is 15 amino acids. V was shortened by 4 bases and J by 3 bases, with 13 bases between the two germline ends. The CDR3 reads CASSKTGTDTGELFF. The CDR3 DNA follows: TGCGCCAGCAGCAAAACCGGGACCGACACCGGGGAGCTGTTTTTT.

V gene TRBV19 combines with J gene TRBJ2-6, with unresolved D. Trimming removed 1 base at V and 2 bases at J, with 18 bases between. Germline-derived CDR1 and CDR2 are LNHDA and SQIVND (reference sequence). This CDR3 region has 19 residues. The CDR3 loop reads CASSIAGSVSVTGANVLTF. The CDR3, as DNA: TGTGCCAGTAGTATAGCAGGTTCAGTATCCGTCACTGGGGCCAACGTCCTGACTTTC.

The V call is TRBV7-2, the J call TRBJ1-3; D perhaps matches TRBD1 (6 bases). This CDR3 is 16 amino acids long. V lost 2 bases and J 2 bases, leaving 13 bases between the germline ends. Germline V CDR1 and CDR2: SGHTA, FQGNSA. The CDR3 DNA reads TGTGCCAGCAGCTTACGGGGTCAGGGGCCTGGAAACACCATATATTTT. Amino acids: CASSLRGQGPGNTIYF.

This chain uses TRBV2 with TRBJ2-1, with 7 bases aligning to TRBD1. The CDR3 has 17 residues. V lost 7 bases and J lost 6; bases outside the gene matches: 18. Looked up from germline, CDR1 is SNHLY and CDR2 is FYNNEI. The CDR3 DNA is TGTGCCAGCACCATCTCATCCCGGGACAGTTTGGTCAATGAGCAGTTCTTC. Translating it yields CASTISSRDSLVNEQFF.

This chain uses TRBV18 with TRBJ2-5; 7 nucleotides line up with TRBD1. With V trimmed by 8 bases and J by 2 bases, 5 bases remained unmatched. The CDR3 sequence is 13 residues long. CDR1 is KGHSH and CDR2 is LQKENI in the germline V gene. The CDR3 sequence: CASSPGQQETQYF. The CDR3 bases are TGTGCCAGCAGTCCGGGACAGCAAGAGACCCAGTACTTC.